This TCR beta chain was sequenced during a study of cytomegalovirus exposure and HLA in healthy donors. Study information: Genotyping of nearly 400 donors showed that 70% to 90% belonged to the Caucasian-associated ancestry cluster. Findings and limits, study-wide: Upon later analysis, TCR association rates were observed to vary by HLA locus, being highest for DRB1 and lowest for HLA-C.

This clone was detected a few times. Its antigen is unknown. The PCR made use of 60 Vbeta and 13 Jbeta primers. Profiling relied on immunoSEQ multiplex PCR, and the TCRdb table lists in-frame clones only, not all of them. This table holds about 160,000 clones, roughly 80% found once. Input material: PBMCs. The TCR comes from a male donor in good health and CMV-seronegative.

DNA of the CDR3: TGTGCCAGCAGCCACTATCGAGATACGCAGTATTTT. Its protein product is CASSHYRDTQYF. The chain couples TRBV7-2 to TRBJ2-3, with D unclear. Trimming removed 5 bases at V and 5 bases at J, with 8 bases between. Germline-derived CDR1 and CDR2 are SGHTA and FQGNSA. CDR3 length equals 12 residues. Variable domain in full (rest from reference TRBV7-2 and TRBJ2-3): GAGVSQSPSNKVTEKGKDVELRCDPISGHTALYWYRQSLGQGLEFLIYFQGNSAPDKSGLPSDRFSAERTGGSVSTLTIQRTQQEDSAVYLCASSHYRDTQYFGPGTRLTVL.